The sequence of this TCR beta chain was determined in a study of shared clonotypes between healthy human individuals (dated by TCRdb to about 2020). Turning to the overall study: The cohort comprised two women and a few men aged 18 to 49 years. For each donor, CD4 naive and CD4 memory were each run on three plates, CD8 naive on two plates, and CD8 memory on one plate. Leukapheresis yielded between about 0.94 and 8.9 billion PBMCs per donor. To estimate repertoire size and how much clonotypes are shared between individuals, the study performed deep sequencing of blood TCR repertoires from 4 to 6 healthy adults. Different laboratories and diverse techniques were used to prepare libraries and sequence TCR repertoires, to increase sequencing depth and limit assay-specific biases.

Using the deep immunoSEQ assay, TCR CDR3 regions were amplified from genomic DNA by multiplex PCR. For each cell subset, the extracted genomic DNA was distributed evenly across all wells of several immunoSEQ 96-well plates, and each plate served as one replicate. Each replicate PCR for sorted subsets received roughly 200 ng genomic DNA, equal to around 32,000 T cell genomes. Purified libraries were quantified with a Qubit 3.0 fluorometer, sized on a Bioanalyzer 2100, and re-quantified with the KAPA Library Quantification kit. Every immunoSEQ 96-well plate was sequenced on a dedicated single-read 150-cycle Illumina NextSeq 550 flow cell. For the original study's pipeline: Because only junctional sequences without quality scores were contained in the immunoSEQ output, filtering matching that applied to full-length reads could not be performed. To assign V/J genes and CDR3, sequences were annotated using PyIR, a Python wrapper for IgBLAST v1.9, with IMGT germline references. Reads with weak V/J assignments (E-value above 1e-6), missing CDR3, stop codons, out-of-frame junctions, or ambiguous translated residues were removed. V3J clonotypes were defined as sequences sharing an identical inferred V gene, J gene, and CDR3 amino acid sequence. Percentage overlap between repertoires was calculated by dividing the number of shared unique clonotypes by the size of the smaller repertoire. Three approaches were used to assess repertoire richness: RTK rarefaction, the Chao1 estimator, and Recon v2.1 estimates of unobserved clonotypes. OLGA was used to compute generation probabilities for all TCRbeta clonotypes that the gDNA method yielded from a handful of donors. Not all clones reach the TCRdb copy of this immuneACCESS table, which keeps in-frame sequences only. Checked studies attribute under half of the gap to unresolved V genes and leave the rest unexplained. V, J and clone size are those of that table, while D and trimming were read from the DNA. Recorded for this sample are millions of clones; about 95% of them occurred a single time. Around 1.1% of the sample lies in the top ten.

Results the study describes overall, beyond this receptor: Only blood was sampled, and tissue TCR repertoires likely differ from those in blood. Incomplete sequencing was indicated by rarefaction of sorted-subset datasets, despite the large sequencing depth. Because the study included only a small number of donors, the genetic and exposure-history diversity represented was limited. Sharing across several donors was observed for roughly 5% of naive CD4, over 3% of naive CD8, about 2.5% of memory CD4, and around 0.44% of memory CD8 clonotypes. Based on pairwise subsampling, the degree of clonotype sharing among donors was expected to be affected by sequencing depth. Compared with non-shared clonotypes, the clonotypes found in all four sorted-subset donors had higher generation probabilities. Estimated clonotype richness was generally larger for naive than for memory subsets.

CD8 naive samples were CD45RO-negative cells positively selected for CCR7, giving a CD45RA+CCR7+ population that excluded TemRA cells. The donors were healthy, HIV-negative adults with no recently reported acute infections or vaccinations. Every donor was a Caucasian adult living in Nashville, Tennessee, USA. Blood was collected by leukapheresis, and PBMCs were isolated by Ficoll-Histopaque density gradient centrifugation and then cryopreserved in liquid nitrogen vapor phase. Analytical flow cytometry was used to check the purity and quantity of each magnetically sorted T cell population. Genomic DNA was isolated from each sorted fraction and quantified by UV absorbance on a Nanodrop 2000c. About this clone itself: Its binding antigen is unknown. Base qualities were left out, and no much larger clone turns up one base away.

From cysteine to phenylalanine, the CDR3 is 16 amino acids long. Kept here is only the CDR3 DNA, which spans 48 bases and is read in frame from base 1. Based on the germline V gene, the CDR1 and CDR2 sequences are MGHRA and YSYEKL. V is cut by 2 bases and J by 2 bases, and the space between the germline ends is 13 bases. The clonotype comes from a man in his late teens or twenties in good health. The sequenced sample consisted of naive CD8+ T cells sorted from blood. Sample cell subset or site, as interpreted from the label and publication: CD45RA+CCR7+. The V and J genes are TRBV4-1 and TRBJ2-1; D gene: possibly TRBD1, on 6 matching bases. The bases are TGCGCCAGCAGCCAAAGGTACAGGGACACCTACAATGAGCAGTTCTTC. This is translated as CASSQRYRDTYNEQFF.